This T cell receptor beta chain was recorded in a study of blood T cells in healthy people across ages. Whole-study findings and limits: Any conclusive comparison of naive versus antigen-experienced cells was prevented by using unsorted PBMCs. Naive CD4+ cells and diversity were both higher in long-lived donors than in aged donors. CMV infection status of these donors was not known.

Through a sample-barcoded 5' primer and a J-beta primer mix, a second PCR was run for roughly 6 to 12 cycles. TCRdb fed the 5' RACE reads into MiXCR, producing one record per CDR3 protein. The repertoire holds around 800,000 distinct CDR3 sequences, with roughly 44% as singletons. As concerns this clonotype: What it binds is unknown.

Germline V CDR1 and CDR2: SEHNR, FQNEAQ (reference sequence). The V gene end was trimmed by 1 base and the J gene end by 6 bases; junction bases not matched to a gene: 2. This CDR3 spans 13 amino acids. Total RNA was isolated from each sample in quantities of at least 5.5 micrograms. The source material was blood. The clonotype originates from a man in his sixties in good health. The chain is built from TRBV7-9 and TRBJ1-1; TRBD1 aligns across 7 bases. The CDR3 loop is CASSLGQGPEAFF. The CDR3 coding sequence is TGTGCCAGCAGCTTAGGACAGGGCCCTGAAGCTTTCTTT.